One sample yielded the 6 T cell receptor beta chains listed below, sequenced in a study of OX40 agonist ivuxolimab in advanced cancers. The protocol was immunoSEQ multiplex PCR, while the TCRdb copy is restricted to in-frame clones and leaves out a portion. There are around 89,000 clones in the sample; roughly 90% occur only once, and 0.6% to 0.8% lies in the top ten. The sample in question was CD4+ or CD8+ T cells sorted from blood, obtained in a trial of the OX40 agonist ivuxolimab. The receptor set was obtained from an adult with an advanced solid tumor such as melanoma, head and neck, liver or kidney cancer.

V gene TRBV25-1 combines with J gene TRBJ2-5; D gene uncertain. Trimming removed 7 bases at V and 4 bases at J, with 13 bases between. The CDR3 has 13 amino acids. Germline CDR1 is MGHDK and CDR2 is SYGVNS. CDR3 nucleotide sequence: TGTGCCAGCAATTTTAGGGAAGGAGAGACCCAGTACTTC. It is translated as CASNFREGETQYF. The full variable domain, rest sourced from reference TRBV25-1 and TRBJ2-5, is EADIYQTPRYLVIGTGKKITLECSQTMGHDKMYWYQQDPGMELHLIHYSYGVNSTEKGDLSSESTVSRIRTEHFPLTLESARPSHTSQYLCASNFREGETQYFGPGTRLLVL.

The chain is built from TRBV2 and TRBJ1-1, with D possibly matching TRBD1 (5 bases). CDR3 length equals 12 residues. Germline values: CDR1 SNHLY, CDR2 FYNNEI. V shed 7 bases and J shed 10 bases, with 16 bases lying between them. This chain's CDR3 is CASTTAGVGAFF. The CDR3 nucleotides read TGTGCCAGCACTACGGCGGGGGTGGGAGCTTTCTTT.

The V and J genes are TRBV2 and TRBJ2-5, with TRBD1 as a possible D gene (5 bases). V lost 3 bases and J lost 5, with 13 bases in between. The CDR3 sequence is 14 residues long. In germline, CDR1 is SNHLY, CDR2 FYNNEI. The CDR3 reads CASSDSGARETQYF. The CDR3 region has the DNA TGTGCCAGCAGTGATAGTGGGGCACGGGAGACCCAGTACTTC.

The V call is TRBV18, the J call TRBJ2-2; 7 bases align to TRBD2. The CDR3 length is 14 residues. Germline CDR1 reads KGHSH; CDR2 reads LQKENI. Losses at the gene ends were 3 bases for V and 7 bases for J; bases not matched to a gene: 5. CDR3: CASSPTSANGELFF. In DNA, the CDR3 is TGTGCCAGCTCACCCACTAGCGCTAACGGGGAGCTGTTTTTT. Full variable domain (missing parts from reference TRBV18 and TRBJ2-2): NAGVMQNPRHLVRRRGQEARLRCSPMKGHSHVYWYRQLPEEGLKFMVYLQKENIIDESGMPKERFSAEFPKEGPSILRIQQVVRGDSAAYFCASSPTSANGELFFGEGSRLTVL.

V is TRBV28 and J is TRBJ1-2; D ambiguous. V gave up 3 bases and J gave up 0 bases, with 5 bases separating them. Germline V CDR1 and CDR2: MDHEN, SYDVKM. This CDR3 comprises 13 residues. The CDR3 spells CASSFGANYGYTF. The CDR3 coding sequence is TGTGCCAGCAGTTTTGGGGCTAACTATGGCTACACCTTC.

The rearrangement links TRBV2 to TRBJ1-1; a possible D gene is TRBD1 (5 bases). Germline V gives CDR1 SNHLY, CDR2 FYNNEI. The CDR3 covers 13 residues. V gave up 7 bases and J gave up 5 bases, with 14 bases separating them. DNA of the CDR3: TGTGCCAGCACCGAATACGGGGGGACTGAAGCTTTCTTT. Protein: CASTEYGGTEAFF.